This TCR beta chain stems from a study of PD-1 blockade in classical Hodgkin lymphoma (dated by TCRdb to 2018 to 2021). Background on the whole study: Nivolumab dosing was 3 mg/kg intravenously every 2 weeks, continuing until either disease progression or unacceptable toxicity. The study used CyTOF and TCR beta sequencing to define a peripheral blood immune signature of response to PD-1 blockade in classical Hodgkin lymphoma.

The CDR3 runs 14 amino acids, cysteine and phenylalanine included. Only the CDR3 DNA stays, 42 bases, in frame from base 1. From a lookup of the germline V gene, CDR1 and CDR2 are LGHNA and YSLEER. Unmatched junction bases come to 4, with V trimmed by 0 bases and J by 8 bases. The Qiagen DNeasy kit was used to extract genomic DNA from unsorted PBMCs and from the negatively selected CD4+ and CD8+ fractions. Using primers that anneal to V and J segments, immunoSEQ multiplex PCR amplified the TCR beta CDR3 regions. Amplification bias was minimized using a synthetic immune receptor repertoire, and residual bias was removed computationally after sequencing. In the authors' own workflow: Custom Python scripts were used to quantify repertoire diversity as the Shannon entropy index. Unsorted, CD4+ and CD8+ repertoires were analyzed separately, except for combined analyses in which CD4+ and CD8+ sequences were merged in silico. Clonal expansion was defined as at least a 2-fold frequency increase after treatment relative to C1D1, with a pseudocount of 0.5 for undetected baseline clones. Singleton clones were defined as clones with 0 or 1 copy at C1D1, and non-singleton clones were defined as clones with 2 or more copies. Clones expanded in unsorted samples were labelled as CD4+, CD8+ or unknown by matching protein sequences in sorted samples from the same patient. Wilcoxon tests on paired samples were used to test diversity changes from C1D1 to C4D1. Sourced from immuneACCESS, this table was stored by TCRdb with only in-frame sequences that have V and J called. A share of the clones is absent; for the studies checked, an unresolved V gene accounts for under half, and the remainder has no known explanation. That table supplies the V and J calls and clone size; D and trimming were determined from the DNA. Across this sample there are about 90,000 clones, with 90% seen only once. The ten largest clones represent under 3.5% of the sample.

This specimen's time point label, per the study, means: cycle 4 day 1 (C4D1), after more than five weeks of nivolumab. All trial patients had relapsed after autologous stem cell transplantation, with cohorts A, B and C differing in prior brentuximab vedotin exposure. A total of around 60 patients with relapsed/refractory classical Hodgkin lymphoma made up the trial cohort, and each patient's best overall response was complete response, partial response or progressive disease. Trial patients were treated with single-agent nivolumab in the multi-cohort phase II CheckMate 205 trial. An independent review committee assessed best overall response using the 2007 International Working Group response criteria. Trial PBMCs were collected just before the start of nivolumab (C1D1) and during therapy at cycle 2 day 1 and cycle 4 day 1. After peripheral blood was drawn into 8 mL Vacutainer Cell Preparation Tubes, PBMCs were isolated by centrifugation and then cryopreserved.

Paper-wide results and their limitations: Patients starting nivolumab less than 1 year after ASCT had lower diversity and were excluded from later analyses to avoid confounding by immune reconstitution. The study was restricted to a single clinical trial cohort, and the causes of repertoire differences, possibly disease activity or prior therapy, were left undefined. Baseline TCR diversity was reported to be lower in newly diagnosed patients than in healthy donors, and even lower in relapsed/refractory patients. A significant rise by C4D1 was seen in CD4+ but not CD8+ TCR diversity (p=0.0027 vs p=0.16), with the rise being most apparent in complete responders (p=0.02). Baseline diversity similar to that of newly diagnosed patients was observed in trial patients achieving complete response, whereas significantly lower diversity was observed in partial responders and progressors.

As for this clone: No antigen is known for it. Qualities for individual bases were not recorded, and no much larger clone is one base off.

The clonotype comes from a human donor with classical Hodgkin lymphoma. The source material was peripheral blood mononuclear cells (PBMCs), sampled before the fourth cycle of nivolumab. The chain is assembled from TRBV4-3 and TRBJ1-2; 9 middle bases align to TRBD1. The DNA is as follows: TGCGCCAGCAGCCAAGATTTTGGACAGGGGGGCTACACCTTC. Translated, this gives CASSQDFGQGGYTF.